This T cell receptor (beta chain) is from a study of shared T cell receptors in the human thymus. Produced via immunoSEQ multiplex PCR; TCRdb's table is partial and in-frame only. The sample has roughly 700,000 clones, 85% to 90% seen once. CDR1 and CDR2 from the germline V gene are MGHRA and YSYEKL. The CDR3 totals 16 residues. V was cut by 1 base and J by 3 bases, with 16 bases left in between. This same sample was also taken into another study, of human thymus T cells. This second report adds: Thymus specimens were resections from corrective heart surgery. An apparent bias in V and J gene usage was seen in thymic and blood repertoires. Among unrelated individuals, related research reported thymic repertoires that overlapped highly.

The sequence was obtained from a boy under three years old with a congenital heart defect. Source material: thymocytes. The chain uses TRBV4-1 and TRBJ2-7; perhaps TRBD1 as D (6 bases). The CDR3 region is CASSQARTAGDYEQYF. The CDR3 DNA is TGCGCCAGCAGCCAAGCCCGGACGGCAGGGGACTACGAGCAGTACTTC.